This T cell receptor (beta chain) was captured in a study of cytomegalovirus exposure and HLA in healthy donors. Study-wide points: A later look showed TCR association rates differing by HLA locus, highest for DRB1 and lowest for HLA-C.

The PCR employed 60 Vbeta primers together with 13 Jbeta primers. Generated by immunoSEQ multiplex PCR, the TCRdb table keeps only in-frame clones and is missing some. The repertoire holds about 120,000 clones, with 70% to 85% as singletons. Note on this clone: Its antigen remains unknown.

With 8 bases clipped from V and 3 bases from J, the junction kept 12 bases outside the gene matches. Germline assignment: CDR1 MNHNS and CDR2 SASEGT. The length of the CDR3 is 15 residues. This clonotype was obtained from a human donor in good health. V and J are TRBV6-1 and TRBJ1-2, with 7 bases identical to TRBD1. What was sequenced was PBMCs. This CDR3 reads CASELARGRDYGYTF. Here the CDR3 DNA reads TGTGCCAGCGAGCTGGCCAGGGGGAGAGACTATGGCTACACCTTC.